The 22 T cell receptor beta chains below come from one sample, sequenced in a study of identical twins. One entry per CDR3 protein, called by TCRdb with MiXCR from the 5' RACE reads. Among about 240,000 distinct CDR3 sequences listed, about an eighth were seen once. The sample was also linked to a second study, of yellow fever vaccine responses in identical twins.

The sample comprised memory (CD45RO+) T cells sorted from blood. Receptor source: a woman aged 18-29 years in good health.

This clonotype was seen a handful of times. V gene TRBV6-2 or TRBV6-3 combines with J gene TRBJ2-7, with D unresolved. Trimming pared 0 bases from V and 0 bases from J, leaving 6 bases between. This CDR3 region has 14 residues. Germline V lookup: CDR1 MNHEY, CDR2 SVGEGT. Here the CDR3 reads CASSYSWDSYEQYF. The CDR3 DNA is TGTGCCAGCAGTTACTCTTGGGACTCCTACGAGCAGTACTTC.

This clonotype showed up many times. The chain joins TRBV20-1 to TRBJ2-2; D call uncertain. CDR1 and CDR2 (germline): DFQATT, SNEGSKA (reference sequence). The CDR3 has 15 amino acids. Trimming removed 3 bases from V and 6 bases from J, with 17 bases in between. The chain's CDR3 is CSASVSAAESGELFF. The CDR3 nucleotides are TGCAGTGCTAGTGTCTCAGCAGCAGAATCCGGGGAGCTGTTTTTT.

This chain joins TRBV7-9 and TRBJ1-1; no clear D gene. Germline CDR1 reads SEHNR; CDR2 reads FQNEAQ (reference sequence). With 6 bases removed from V and 1 base from J, the gap between germline ends came to 9 bases. The CDR3 consists of 13 residues. The CDR3 DNA follows: TGTGCCAGCAGTTTCAGCCAGAACACTGAAGCTTTCTTT. As protein: CASSFSQNTEAFF.

In its sample, this clonotype was seen many times. This chain uses TRBV20-1 with TRBJ2-1; D perhaps matches TRBD1 (5 bases). This CDR3 has 13 amino acids. CDR1 is DFQATT, CDR2 SNEGSKA, per germline (reference sequence). The ends were cut back, 0 bases at V and 10 bases at J, with 13 bases in the middle. The CDR3 nucleotides are TGCAGTGCTAGAGATCCCCAGGGAAGGGAGCAGTTCTTC. It translates to CSARDPQGREQFF.

There are many counts of this clonotype. The CDR3 here is CASSFGTSGDTDTQYF. In DNA, the CDR3 is TGTGCCAGCAGTTTCGGGACTAGCGGGGATACAGATACGCAGTATTTT. The rearrangement links TRBV12-3 or TRBV12-4 to TRBJ2-3; 13 bases agree with TRBD2. V shed 3 bases, J shed 3 bases, and the junction held 3 bases outside the gene matches. The CDR3 consists of 16 residues.

In its sample, this clonotype was seen a few times. The chain has TRBV18 and TRBJ1-6, with a possible D match to TRBD1 (5 bases). Germline values: CDR1 KGHSH, CDR2 LQKENI. Trimming removed 0 bases at V and 8 bases at J, with 14 bases between. This CDR3 region has 16 residues. In DNA form, the CDR3 reads TGTGCCAGCTCACCACCGAAGGGGAAGACCCATTCACCCCTCCACTTT. This sequence encodes CASSPPKGKTHSPLHF.

This clonotype has a count of ten or more. The V and J genes are TRBV12-3 or TRBV12-4 and TRBJ2-5, with 7 bases that match TRBD1. The CDR3 is 14 residues long. Trimming took 4 bases from V and 5 from J; bases not matched to a gene: 7. In DNA form, the CDR3 reads TGTGCCAGCAGTTCATACAGGGGCGTCGAGACCCAGTACTTC. Residues: CASSSYRGVETQYF.

This clonotype showed up just a few times. The rearrangement links TRBV14 to TRBJ1-2; possibly TRBD1 for D (5 bases). Germline CDR1 SGHDN, CDR2 FVKESK. The CDR3 runs 14 residues. Trimming removed 0 bases at V and 4 bases at J, with 9 bases between. CDR3 residues: CASSQDTGIYGYTF. Written as DNA, the CDR3 is TGTGCCAGCAGCCAAGATACAGGAATCTATGGCTACACCTTC.

This chain connects TRBV27 to TRBJ1-6; TRBD1 agrees at 8 bases. V shed 0 bases and J 10 bases; nucleotides not matched to a gene: 2. The CDR3 contains 14 residues. The V gene's germline CDR1 is MNHEY and CDR2 SMNVEV (reference sequence). The CDR3 nucleotides are TGTGCCAGCAGTTTATCGACAGGGGAATCACCCCTCCACTTT. It is translated as CASSLSTGESPLHF.

This clonotype was seen many times. The chain is built from TRBV12-3 or TRBV12-4 and TRBJ2-7; TRBD2 might be the D (5 bases). With 6 bases removed from V and 3 bases from J, the gap between germline ends came to 9 bases. CDR3 size: 12 residues. In nucleotides, the CDR3 is TGTGCCAGCAGCAGGACTTACTACGAGCAGTACTTC. Encoded protein: CASSRTYYEQYF.

This clonotype was seen ten or more times. CDR3 nucleotides: TGTGCCAGCAGTTTAAAGAGGGGGGGTACAGATACGCAGTATTTT. The encoded protein is CASSLKRGGTDTQYF. This chain uses TRBV12-3 or TRBV12-4 with TRBJ2-3; D perhaps matches TRBD2 (7 bases). V was trimmed by 2 bases and J by 3 bases, leaving 12 bases between them. CDR3 size: 15 residues.

The chain couples TRBV6-2 or TRBV6-3 to TRBJ2-1; D gene ambiguous. The last part of the DNA fits TRBJ2-7 better; the J call may be wrong. The length of the CDR3 is 14 residues. In germline, CDR1 is MNHEY, CDR2 SVGEGT. The CDR3 here is CASSYMEEYNEQYF. The CDR3 bases are TGTGCCAGCAGTTACATGGAAGAATACAATGAGCAGTACTTC.

This clonotype was detected only a few times. The V gene is TRBV12-3 or TRBV12-4, the J gene TRBJ2-7, with D possibly TRBD1 on 8 matching bases. The CDR3 runs 16 residues. Trimming cost V 6 bases and J 4 bases, with 22 bases left between them. The CDR3 protein is CASSVQGGVTRYEQYF. CDR3 nucleotides: TGTGCCAGCAGCGTACAGGGGGGGGTGACAAGGTACGAGCAGTACTTC.

The sample holds many counts of this clonotype. V is TRBV4-2 and J is TRBJ2-7, with TRBD2 identical over 9 bases. This CDR3 region has 18 residues. V lost 0 bases, J lost 3 bases, and 12 bases stayed unmatched. Germline CDR1 and CDR2: LGHNA and YNFKEQ. CDR3: CASSQDWSGLAVNYEQYF. CDR3 sequence (DNA): TGTGCCAGCAGCCAAGATTGGTCGGGACTAGCAGTAAACTACGAGCAGTACTTC.

Many counts were recorded for this clonotype. This chain links TRBV12-3 or TRBV12-4 with TRBJ2-7; possibly TRBD1 or TRBD2 for D (6 bases each). The CDR3 has 15 amino acids. V was trimmed by 8 bases and J by 1 base, leaving 18 bases between them. The CDR3 protein is CASGGSAGTSYEQYF. The CDR3 region has the DNA TGTGCCAGCGGGGGCTCGGCAGGGACTTCCTACGAGCAGTACTTC.

This chain joins TRBV28 and TRBJ2-2; TRBD1 matches at 7 bases. V shed 6 bases, J shed 1 base, and the junction held 11 bases outside the gene matches. This CDR3 is 17 amino acids long. Germline lookup yields CDR1 MDHEN and CDR2 SYDVKM. CDR3 in DNA: TGTGCCAGCAGATCGAGCAGGAGGACAGGGAACACCGGGGAGCTGTTTTTT. Translated: CASRSSRRTGNTGELFF.

This clonotype was seen a handful of times. The chain uses TRBV10-2 and TRBJ2-3; D not certain. The CDR3 is 13 amino acids. CDR1 WSHSY and CDR2 SAAADI come from the germline V gene. Between the trimmed V and J ends, which lost 7 bases and 0 bases, there was a span of 8 bases. CDR3 nucleotide sequence: TGCGCCAGCAACGAACCCAGCACAGATACGCAGTATTTT. Its translation: CASNEPSTDTQYF.

This clonotype has ten or more counts. The rearrangement links TRBV14 to TRBJ2-7; 9 positions agree with TRBD1. CDR3 length: 15 residues. Unmatched junction bases numbered 8, after V lost 4 bases and J lost 4 bases. Germline-derived CDR1 and CDR2 are SGHDN and FVKESK. The CDR3 sequence: CASSLDATGGYEQYF. DNA of the CDR3: TGTGCCAGCAGCCTGGATGCGACAGGGGGTTACGAGCAGTACTTC.

In its sample, this clonotype was seen a few times. J is TRBJ2-1 and V is TRBV7-8; D tentatively fits TRBD1 or TRBD2 (5 bases each). Trimming removed 1 base from V and 0 bases from J, with 13 bases in between. The CDR3 spans 17 residues. CDR1 SGHVS and CDR2 FQNEAQ come from the germline V gene. In DNA form, the CDR3 reads TGTGCCAGCAGCTTAGAAGAGGCAGGGAGCTCCTACAATGAGCAGTTCTTC. Protein sequence: CASSLEEAGSSYNEQFF.

This clonotype was recorded a few times. The gene calls are TRBV7-2 and TRBJ2-3; D perhaps matches TRBD2 (5 bases). From germline, CDR1 is SGHTA and CDR2 FQGNSA. V dropped 4 bases and J dropped 5 bases, with 19 bases sitting between them. The length of the CDR3 is 16 residues. The chain's CDR3 is CASSSDRSGDGDTQYF. In DNA form, the CDR3 reads TGTGCCAGCAGCTCCGACCGATCCGGGGATGGAGATACGCAGTATTTT.

This clonotype was found a few times. The chain joins TRBV7-2 to TRBJ2-3; D gene uncertain. Trimming took 1 base from V and 2 from J, leaving 10 bases between them. Germline assignment: CDR1 SGHTA and CDR2 FQGNSA. CDR3 length: 15 residues. CDR3 residues: CASSLDAAYTDTQYF. The CDR3 nucleotides are TGTGCCAGCAGCTTAGATGCGGCTTACACAGATACGCAGTATTTT. The full variable domain, completed using reference TRBV7-2 and TRBJ2-3, is GAGVSQSPSNKVTEKGKDVELRCDPISGHTALYWYRQSLGQGLEFLIYFQGNSAPDKSGLPSDRFSAERTGGSVSTLTIQRTQQEDSAVYLCASSLDAAYTDTQYFGPGTRLTVL.

This clonotype was seen only a few times. The J gene is TRBJ1-5, the V gene TRBV12-3 or TRBV12-4; perhaps TRBD1 as D (6 bases). V lost 3 bases and J 5 bases, leaving 17 bases between the germline ends. The CDR3 is 16 amino acids. CDR3 sequence: CASSFFTSTGDQPQHF. DNA for the CDR3: TGTGCCAGCAGTTTTTTTACGTCGACAGGTGATCAGCCCCAGCATTTT.